A selection of T cell receptor beta chains follows, all from one sample in a study of blood T cell repertoires in COVID-19. The table came from immunoSEQ multiplex PCR; TCRdb's copy has only in-frame clones and leaves some out. The data show about 250,000 clones, roughly 83% seen once. Sequenced sample: peripheral blood. These receptors all come from a woman older than 75 with COVID-19, enrolled during active disease. The CDR3 runs from the conserved cysteine through the conserved F or W. A D gene is named only where the DNA matches it firmly. Part of the rows lack a size; the others show once, few, many or a class for expanded clones.

NA	TRBD1	TRBV6-5	TRBJ2-5	CASRGRDRGETQYF	TGTGCCAGCAGAGGCCGGGACAGGGGAGAGACCCAGTACTTC
NA	TRBD2	TRBV11-2	TRBJ2-5	CASSPRLAGQETQYF	TGTGCCAGCAGCCCGAGACTAGCGGGGCAAGAGACCCAGTACTTC
NA	TRBD1	TRBV10-3	TRBJ1-1	CAISRDRDGTEAFF	TGTGCCATCAGTAGGGACAGGGACGGCACTGAAGCTTTCTTT
NA	NA	TRBV20-1	TRBJ2-1	CSAKLSEQFF	TGCAGTGCTAAACTGTCTGAGCAGTTCTTC
few	NA	TRBV7-8	TRBJ1-2	CASSTRQVAGYTF	TGTGCCAGCAGTACCCGACAGGTAGCTGGCTACACCTTC
NA	NA	TRBV3-1/TRBV3-2	TRBJ1-2	CASSPSPSFGYTF	TGTGCCAGCAGCCCTAGCCCTTCGTTCGGCTACACCTTC
NA	TRBD1	TRBV4-2	TRBJ2-1	CASSHESGQGNEQFF	TGTGCCAGCAGCCACGAATCAGGACAGGGCAATGAGCAGTTCTTC
NA	NA	TRBV3-1/TRBV3-2	TRBJ1-2	CASSQEDRKLYGYTF	TGTGCCAGCAGCCAAGAGGACAGAAAGCTCTATGGCTACACCTTC
NA	NA	TRBV5-1	TRBJ2-3	CASSTSQGGTDTQYF	TGCGCCAGCAGCACGTCACAGGGGGGGACAGATACGCAGTATTTT
once	NA	TRBV15	TRBJ2-5	CATSRGWGYEGETQYF	TGTGCCACCAGCAGAGGTTGGGGTTATGAGGGAGAGACCCAGTACTTC
NA	TRBD1	TRBV9	TRBJ1-2	CASSDGTGEDLGYGYTF	TGTGCCAGCAGCGATGGGACAGGGGAAGATCTAGGGTATGGCTACACCTTC
NA	TRBD1	TRBV27	TRBJ1-2	CASSPGQAAGGYTF	TGTGCCAGCAGTCCGGGACAGGCAGCGGGTGGCTACACCTTC
NA	NA	TRBV10-2	TRBJ1-2	CASSEGGLGYTF	TGCGCCAGCAGTGAGGGAGGTCTTGGCTACACCTTC
NA	TRBD1	TRBV5-1	TRBJ1-2	CASRPELTGQMGYTF	TGCGCCAGCAGACCGGAGCTCACGGGACAGATGGGCTACACCTTC
NA	NA	TRBV3-1/TRBV3-2	TRBJ1-3	CASSQGLSGNTIYF	TGTGCCAGCAGCCAAGGGCTCTCTGGAAACACCATATATTTT
NA	TRBD1	TRBV28	TRBJ2-2	CASSSPGQGVGELFF	TGTGCCAGCAGTTCTCCGGGACAGGGGGTAGGGGAGCTGTTTTTT
NA	TRBD1	TRBV7-2	TRBJ1-5	CASSYDRGNQPQHF	TGTGCCAGCAGCTACGACAGGGGGAACCAGCCCCAGCATTTT
NA	NA	TRBV19	TRBJ1-5	CASSTSGYSNQPQHF	TGTGCCAGTAGTACATCCGGGTATAGCAATCAGCCCCAGCATTTT
once	TRBD2	TRBV28	TRBJ2-5	CASSPTSGGVQETQYF	TGTGCCAGCAGTCCAACTAGCGGGGGGGTCCAAGAGACCCAGTACTTC
NA	NA	TRBV4-3	TRBJ1-2	CASSQDVYGNNYGYTF	TGCGCCAGCAGCCAAGATGTGTATGGCAATAACTATGGCTACACCTTC
NA	TRBD1	TRBV2	TRBJ2-1	CASSEQGAGNEQFF	TGTGCCAGCAGTGAACAGGGGGCCGGCAATGAGCAGTTCTTC
NA	NA	TRBV2	TRBJ1-1	CASSVARDMNTEAFF	TGTGCCAGCAGCGTGGCGAGGGATATGAACACTGAAGCTTTCTTT